What follows are 30 T cell receptor beta chains derived from one specimen sequenced in a study of T cell responses to AZD1222 COVID-19 vaccine. TCRdb's table, derived via immunoSEQ multiplex PCR, lists solely in-frame clones and lacks some. The data show some 150,000 clones, 93% seen once. Sample: peripheral blood, taken on day 0 of MenACWY control vaccination. The receptors originated from an adult in good health.

CDR3 DNA sequence: TGTGCCAGCAGCCGTAGGGGGAAAACTAGCACAGATACGCAGTATTTT. This encodes CASSRRGKTSTDTQYF. This rearrangement joins TRBV5-6 to TRBJ2-3, with D possibly being TRBD1 (6 bases). In germline, CDR1 is SGHDT, CDR2 YYEEEE. V was pared by 4 bases and J by 0 bases, with 15 bases between. The CDR3 extends over 16 amino acids.

This clone was picked up one time. The V and J genes are TRBV28 and TRBJ1-1; 9 bases are a match to TRBD1. This CDR3 region has 13 residues. Germline V gene lookup returns CDR1 MDHEN and CDR2 SYDVKM. The J segment lost 5 bases and the V segment lost 6 bases, leaving 4 bases of the junction unmatched. CDR3 in amino acids: CASRPGQGTEAFF. The CDR3 nucleotides read TGTGCCAGCAGGCCGGGACAGGGTACTGAAGCTTTCTTT.

In DNA form, the CDR3 reads TGTGCCAGCAGTTACACCTCTGGGGCCAACGTCCTGACTTTC. Protein sequence: CASSYTSGANVLTF. The rearrangement uses TRBV6-6 and TRBJ2-6; D not certain. V lost 2 bases to trimming and J lost 0 bases, with 2 bases between them. This CDR3 spans 14 amino acids. Germline CDR1 MNHNY, CDR2 SVGAGI (reference sequence).

V usage is TRBV5-1 and J usage is TRBJ1-5; 7 positions agree with TRBD1. This CDR3 region has 14 residues. Germline lookup yields CDR1 SGHRS and CDR2 YFSETQ. J lost 4 bases, V lost 4 bases, and 5 bases had no gene match. The CDR3: CASSPGQPNQPQHF. DNA of the CDR3: TGCGCCAGCAGCCCGGGACAGCCAAATCAGCCCCAGCATTTT.

V usage is TRBV2 and J usage is TRBJ2-1; 7 nucleotides match TRBD2. V lost 2 bases and J lost 6; bases outside the gene matches: 7. CDR1 and CDR2 from the germline V gene are SNHLY and FYNNEI. CDR3 size: 15 residues. CDR3 sequence: CASSEIRGGSNEQFF. The CDR3 coding sequence is TGTGCCAGCAGTGAAATTCGCGGGGGATCCAATGAGCAGTTCTTC.

This sequence joins TRBV6-5 and TRBJ1-2, with D maybe TRBD1 (5 bases). The CDR3 loop spans 14 amino acids. Germline CDR1 MNHEY, CDR2 SVGAGI. Deletions cut 6 bases from V and 0 bases from J, with 11 bases between. The chain's CDR3 is CASRPRGANYGYTF. CDR3 in DNA: TGTGCCAGCAGGCCGAGAGGGGCTAACTATGGCTACACCTTC.

This clone was found a few times. The gene calls are TRBV5-1 and TRBJ1-4; D is uncertain. Trimming took off 1 base at V and 7 bases at J, with 17 bases between the two ends. The CDR3 totals 16 residues. Per the germline V gene, CDR1 is SGHRS and CDR2 is YFSETQ. Written as DNA, the CDR3 is TGCGCCAGCAGCTTGAATATCGGGGTGGGCGGTGAAAAACTGTTTTTT. Amino acid sequence: CASSLNIGVGGEKLFF.

This chain connects TRBV7-9 to TRBJ1-4; 7 bases agree with TRBD1. The CDR3 sequence is 18 residues long. The trim removed 5 bases at V and 0 bases at J, leaving 12 bases unmatched. Germline V CDR1 and CDR2: SEHNR, FQNEAQ (reference sequence). The CDR3 is CASSPPPTGFATNEKLFF. In DNA form, the CDR3 reads TGTGCCAGCAGCCCGCCACCGACAGGGTTCGCAACTAATGAAAAACTGTTTTTT.

The J gene is TRBJ2-7, the V gene TRBV10-1; 8 bases match TRBD2. The CDR3 runs to 18 residues. Trimming cost V 6 bases and J 2 bases; bases outside gene matches: 18. Germline assignment: CDR1 WNHNN and CDR2 SYGVQD (reference sequence). CDR3 sequence reads: CASSLGGASVLTTYEQYF. The DNA for the CDR3 is TGCGCCAGCAGCCTCGGGGGGGCTTCTGTGCTCACAACCTACGAGCAGTACTTC.

This clone showed up just once. This chain connects TRBV28 to TRBJ1-6; tentative D call: TRBD1 (5 bases). V was shortened by 7 bases and J by 0 bases, with 13 bases between the two germline ends. This CDR3 is 16 amino acids long. From germline, CDR1 is MDHEN and CDR2 SYDVKM. This CDR3 reads CASKGQGGSYNSPLHF. The CDR3, as DNA: TGTGCCAGCAAGGGGCAGGGAGGCTCCTATAATTCACCCCTCCACTTT.

In DNA form, the CDR3 reads TGTGCCAGCAGGTTTAACCAGGCAGCCCAGCATTTT. As protein: CASRFNQAAQHF. V and J are TRBV28 and TRBJ1-5; D call uncertain. Germline loops: CDR1 MDHEN, CDR2 SYDVKM. V gave up 6 bases and J gave up 11 bases, with 14 bases separating them. This CDR3 is 12 amino acids long. Using reference TRBV28 and TRBJ1-5 for the parts outside the CDR3, the full variable domain is DVKVTQSSRYLVKRTGEKVFLECVQDMDHENMFWYRQDPGLGLRLIYFSYDVKMKEKGDIPEGYSVSREKKERFSLILESASTNQTSMYLCASRFNQAAQHFGDGTRLSIL.

This chain links TRBV19 with TRBJ2-7; tentatively, D is TRBD1 (6 bases). The CDR3 runs 13 residues. Trimming left V 4 bases short and J 5 bases short, with 12 bases between. CDR1 is LNHDA, CDR2 SQIVND, per germline (reference sequence). The CDR3 here is CASSNFRTDEQYF. CDR3 in DNA: TGTGCCAGTAGTAATTTTAGGACAGACGAGCAGTACTTC.

The V gene is TRBV6-6, the J gene TRBJ1-2, with D tentatively TRBD1 (6 bases). The germline V gene encodes CDR1 MNHNY and CDR2 SVGAGI (reference sequence). The CDR3 consists of 13 residues. V shed 5 bases and J shed 6 bases, with 13 bases lying between them. As DNA, the CDR3 is TGTGCCAGCAGTCCCCAGGGGATCGATGGCTACACCTTC. Residues: CASSPQGIDGYTF.

J is TRBJ1-1 and V is TRBV3-1 (or the pseudogene TRBV3-2); D remains ambiguous. The germline V and J ends were trimmed by 1 base and 1 base, with 4 bases remaining between them. Germline V CDR1 and CDR2: LGHDT, YNNKEL (reference sequence). The CDR3 spans 13 residues. CDR3 residues: CASSQAGNTEAFF. CDR3 coding DNA: TGTGCCAGCAGCCAAGCAGGGAACACTGAAGCTTTCTTT.

The rearrangement joins TRBV11-2 to TRBJ2-3; TRBD1 might be the D (5 bases). The CDR3 has 14 residues. Trimming stripped 3 bases from V and 2 bases from J, with 9 bases between. CDR1 and CDR2 (germline): SGHAT, FQNNGV. CDR3 nucleotide sequence: TGTGCCAGCAGCTTCCCAGGGATCACAGATACGCAGTATTTT. Its translation: CASSFPGITDTQYF.

The sample holds one count of this clone. V usage is TRBV5-1 and J usage is TRBJ2-4; 10 bases are a match to TRBD1. Trimming took 4 bases from V and 6 from J; bases not matched to a gene: 4. Germline CDR1 and CDR2: SGHRS and YFSETQ. This CDR3 contains 14 residues. This CDR3 reads CASSPRDRGNIQYF. DNA for the CDR3: TGCGCCAGCAGCCCCCGGGACAGGGGAAACATTCAGTACTTC.

The chain employs TRBV19 and TRBJ1-1; D not resolved. This CDR3 region has 14 residues. The germline V gene encodes CDR1 LNHDA and CDR2 SQIVND (reference sequence). V lost 4 bases to trimming and J lost 4 bases, with 13 bases between them. Here the CDR3 reads CASSKLPTGTEAFF. The CDR3 bases are TGTGCCAGTAGTAAGCTCCCCACGGGCACTGAAGCTTTCTTT. The full variable domain, completed using reference TRBV19 and TRBJ1-1, is DGGITQSPKYLFRKEGQNVTLSCEQNLNHDAMYWYRQDPGQGLRLIYYSQIVNDFQKGDIAEGYSVSREKKESFPLTVTSAQKNPTAFYLCASSKLPTGTEAFFGQGTRLTVV.

V and J are TRBV4-2 and TRBJ1-3; TRBD1 is a possible D gene (6 bases). Trimming removed 9 bases from V and 2 bases from J, with 11 bases in between. The germline gives CDR1 LGHNA, CDR2 YNFKEQ. This CDR3 has 13 amino acids. CDR3 region: CASRRGPGNTIYF. The DNA for the CDR3 is TGTGCCAGTAGACGGGGGCCTGGAAACACCATATATTTT.

The genes are TRBV10-3 and TRBJ1-1; D gene unclear. The V gene's germline CDR1 is ENHRY and CDR2 SYGVKD. Trimming left V 2 bases short and J 0 bases short, with 10 bases between. The CDR3 totals 15 residues. The CDR3 here is CAISEVARMNTEAFF. The CDR3 nucleotides read TGTGCCATCAGTGAGGTGGCGAGAATGAACACTGAAGCTTTCTTT.

The chain couples TRBV5-1 to TRBJ2-7; 12 bases fit TRBD2. Trimming cost V 3 bases and J 3 bases; bases outside gene matches: 7. Germline CDR1 and CDR2: SGHRS and YFSETQ. The CDR3 runs 16 residues. The CDR3 DNA is TGCGCCAGCAGCTCCGTACTAGCGGGAGGACACTACGAGCAGTACTTC. Protein product: CASSSVLAGGHYEQYF.

The V and J genes are TRBV6-5 and TRBJ2-2; a possible D gene is TRBD1 (7 bases). The V and J ends lost 8 bases and 4 bases respectively, with 17 bases between them. This CDR3 is 15 amino acids long. Looked up from germline, CDR1 is MNHEY and CDR2 is SVGAGI. The CDR3 loop is CASLNRGGSTGELFF. CDR3 coding DNA: TGTGCCAGCCTCAACAGGGGAGGATCCACCGGGGAGCTGTTTTTT.

In its sample, this clone was seen once. CDR3 coding DNA: TGTGCCAGTAGTATGGGCCGTTTTGCAATGGCAGGGGGCGATGGGGCCAACGTCCTGACTTTC. Amino acid sequence: CASSMGRFAMAGGDGANVLTF. The V call is TRBV19, the J call TRBJ2-6; TRBD1 aligns across 8 bases. Germline V CDR1 and CDR2: LNHDA, SQIVND (reference sequence). Germline trimming cut 3 bases from V and 3 bases from J; bases unmatched to any gene: 19. CDR3 length: 21 residues.

This clone was recorded once. This chain uses TRBV4-1 with TRBJ1-6, with 8 positions matching TRBD1. The V and J ends lost 4 bases and 6 bases, in that order; junction bases with no gene match: 2. The CDR3 has 14 residues. Germline V gives CDR1 MGHRA, CDR2 YSYEKL. Here the CDR3 reads CASSPDRGNSPLHF. CDR3 in DNA: TGCGCCAGCAGCCCTGACAGGGGTAATTCACCCCTCCACTTT.

The chain recombines TRBV9 with TRBJ1-3; D uncertain. The V end was cut by 0 bases, the J end by 0 bases, with 13 bases between. The CDR3 loop spans 17 amino acids. Germline values: CDR1 SGDLS, CDR2 YYNGEE. The CDR3, as DNA: TGTGCCAGCAGCGTAGAGGGTGTCGGTGACTCTGGAAACACCATATATTTT. Its protein product is CASSVEGVGDSGNTIYF.

This clone occurred a few times. The V and J genes are TRBV9 and TRBJ2-2; D is possibly TRBD2 (5 bases). Germline V CDR1 and CDR2: SGDLS, YYNGEE. The CDR3 is made up of 14 amino acids. With 5 bases removed from V and 5 bases from J, the gap between germline ends came to 13 bases. In DNA, the CDR3 is TGTGCCAGCAGTAGGACTTCGGGAACCGGGGAGCTGTTTTTT. As protein: CASSRTSGTGELFF.

The chain couples TRBV19 to TRBJ2-7; 7 positions agree with TRBD1. From germline, CDR1 is LNHDA and CDR2 SQIVND (reference sequence). The CDR3 has 12 residues. The CDR3 nucleotides read TGTGCGGACTGCCAAAGGGGGCACGAGCAGTACTTC. It translates to CADCQRGHEQYF.

The V and J genes are TRBV5-1 and TRBJ2-1; D is unclear. The CDR3 covers 14 residues. The germline gives CDR1 SGHRS, CDR2 YFSETQ. Trimming removed 4 bases from V and 4 bases from J, with 12 bases in between. The CDR3, as DNA: TGCGCCAGCAGCAGTGGCGCACAATACAATGAGCAGTTCTTC. It specifies CASSSGAQYNEQFF.

The chain is built from TRBV19 and TRBJ1-5; no clear D. The CDR3 is 14 residues long. V lost 7 bases and J 7 bases, leaving 17 bases between the germline ends. CDR1 and CDR2 from the germline V gene are LNHDA and SQIVND (reference sequence). The CDR3 sequence is CASTTGPSGQPQHF. CDR3 in DNA: TGTGCCAGTACCACTGGGCCATCCGGGCAGCCCCAGCATTTT.

CDR3 sequence reads: CASSLVGQFSNQPQHF. The CDR3 DNA sequence: TGTGCCAGCAGTTTGGTAGGACAGTTTAGCAATCAGCCCCAGCATTTT. This rearrangement joins TRBV27 to TRBJ1-5; D might be TRBD1 (6 bases). V lost 3 bases and J 0 bases, leaving 12 bases between the germline ends. The V gene's germline CDR1 is MNHEY and CDR2 SMNVEV (reference sequence). The CDR3 loop spans 16 amino acids.

V gene TRBV29-1 combines with J gene TRBJ1-2; D gene unclear. This CDR3 is 15 amino acids long. Deletions cut 1 base from V and 5 bases from J, with 17 bases between. The germline V gene encodes CDR1 SQVTM and CDR2 ANQGSEA. In nucleotides, the CDR3 is TGCAGCGTTGAAGCTCTTGGCCGAGCTGGTTATGGCTACACCTTC. It specifies CSVEALGRAGYGYTF.